Listed below are T cell receptor beta chains from one sample, sequenced in a study of blood T cell repertoires in COVID-19. Sequenced by immunoSEQ multiplex PCR; TCRdb stores in-frame clones only, minus some. Of roughly 300,000 clones in the sample, approximately 86% were seen once. The sequenced sample was PBMCs or T cells enriched from blood (not recorded which). The receptors stem from a woman aged 40-49 years with acute COVID-19. CDR3s include the opening cysteine and the closing phenylalanine or tryptophan. A D gene is named only where the DNA matches it firmly. Size is omitted from some rows. Given values are once, few, many or a class for expanded clones.

TRBD1,NA,TRBV5-4,TRBJ1-2,CASSLTGQGHGYTF,TGTGCCAGCAGCTTGACCGGACAGGGCCATGGCTACACCTTC
TRBD1,NA,TRBV6-5,TRBJ1-1,CASSYGTGMNTEAFF,TGTGCCAGCAGTTACGGGACAGGGATGAACACTGAAGCTTTCTTT
TRBD2,NA,TRBV28,TRBJ2-7,CASSFTAGLTHPYEQYF,TGTGCCAGCAGTTTTACAGCGGGACTGACCCATCCCTACGAGCAGTACTTC
NA,NA,TRBV11-3,TRBJ2-3,CASSWSGGYTDTQYF,TGTGCCAGCAGCTGGTCGGGGGGCTACACAGATACGCAGTATTTT
TRBD2,NA,TRBV9,TRBJ2-5,CASSVDGSGGPNFETQYF,TGTGCCAGCAGCGTAGATGGTAGCGGGGGACCAAACTTTGAGACCCAGTACTTC
TRBD1,NA,TRBV27,TRBJ2-1,CASSLAGTGYNEQFF,TGTGCCAGCAGTTTAGCGGGGACAGGCTACAATGAGCAGTTCTTC
NA,NA,TRBV6-1,TRBJ1-2,CASSEYRQENYGYTF,TGTGCCAGCAGTGAATACAGGCAGGAGAACTATGGCTACACCTTC
NA,NA,TRBV6-5,TRBJ1-5,CATGGFDQPQHF,TGTGCCACGGGAGGGTTTGATCAGCCCCAGCATTTT
NA,NA,TRBV6-5,TRBJ2-2,CASNEGNSNTGELFF,TGTGCCAGCAACGAGGGCAATTCGAACACCGGGGAGCTGTTTTTT
TRBD1,NA,TRBV9,TRBJ1-6,CASSAGTGYNSPLHF,TGTGCCAGCAGCGCCGGGACAGGCTATAATTCACCCCTCCACTTT
NA,NA,TRBV11-1,TRBJ2-5,CASSLGGGSETQYF,TGTGCCAGCAGCTTAGGCGGAGGGTCTGAGACCCAGTACTTC
NA,NA,TRBV9,TRBJ1-3,CASSVIPYRSGTSSGNTIYF,TGTGCCAGCAGCGTAATCCCCTATCGGTCCGGGACAAGCTCTGGAAACACCATATATTTT
NA,NA,TRBV5-4,TRBJ1-4,CASSFGQGSEKLFF,TGTGCCAGCAGCTTTGGGCAGGGGAGTGAAAAACTGTTTTTT
NA,NA,TRBV4-3,TRBJ1-2,CASSQDSGGGNYGYTF,TGCGCCAGCAGCCAAGATTCTGGGGGCGGGAACTATGGCTACACCTTC
TRBD1,NA,TRBV7-9,TRBJ2-1,CASSLGVGTAYNEQFF,TGTGCCAGCAGCTTAGGGGTCGGGACAGCCTACAATGAGCAGTTCTTC
NA,NA,TRBV5-6,TRBJ1-2,CASSLSGYGYTF,TGTGCCAGCAGCTTATCGGGTTATGGCTACACCTTC
TRBD2,NA,TRBV7-2,TRBJ2-3,CASSLVFYSGLAADTQYF,TGTGCCAGCAGCTTGGTTTTCTATTCGGGACTAGCTGCAGATACGCAGTATTTT
TRBD2,NA,TRBV9,TRBJ2-3,CASSDTSGGFSTDTQYF,TGTGCCAGCAGCGACACTAGCGGGGGGTTTAGCACAGATACGCAGTATTTT
TRBD2,NA,TRBV6-5,TRBJ2-7,CASRVSGTFGEQYF,TGTGCCAGCAGGGTGAGCGGGACCTTCGGCGAGCAGTACTTC
TRBD1,NA,TRBV2,TRBJ2-1,CASSEQGVTPNEQFF,TGTGCCAGCAGTGAACAGGGGGTAACCCCGAATGAGCAGTTCTTC
NA,NA,TRBV6-5,TRBJ2-7,CASGGGDLLEQYF,TGTGCCAGCGGGGGAGGTGATCTTCTAGAGCAGTACTTC
NA,NA,TRBV29-1,TRBJ1-4,CSVDPGGVGEKLFF,TGCAGCGTTGATCCGGGGGGGGTAGGTGAAAAACTGTTTTTT
TRBD1,NA,TRBV6-2/TRBV6-3,TRBJ1-1,CASSTTGRGEAFF,TGTGCCAGCAGTACGACAGGGAGAGGAGAGGCTTTCTTT
TRBD2,once,TRBV7-9,TRBJ2-7,CASSFFKRGLAGSSYEQYF,TGTGCCAGCAGCTTTTTCAAGCGGGGACTAGCGGGGAGCTCCTACGAGCAGTACTTC
NA,NA,TRBV5-4,TRBJ1-2,CASSLPGGAGYTF,TGTGCCAGCAGCTTGCCGGGGGGTGCTGGCTACACCTTC
TRBD2,NA,TRBV5-4,TRBJ2-7,CASSLAGGLSYEQYF,TGTGCCAGCAGCTTGGCGGGAGGCCTCTCCTACGAGCAGTACTTC
NA,NA,TRBV27,TRBJ2-3,CASSPDSERDTQYF,TGTGCCAGCAGTCCGGACTCCGAGCGGGATACGCAGTATTTT
TRBD1,NA,TRBV19,TRBJ1-4,CASSKGSGGLEKLFF,TGTGCCAGTAGTAAAGGGTCAGGGGGTTTGGAAAAACTGTTTTTT
NA,NA,TRBV28,TRBJ2-4,CASRTQGKNIQYF,TGTGCCAGCAGAACACAGGGAAAAAACATTCAGTACTTC
TRBD2,NA,TRBV15,TRBJ2-7,CATSRDPGGITYEQYF,TGTGCCACCAGCAGAGATCCCGGGGGGATAACCTACGAGCAGTACTTC
TRBD1,NA,TRBV9,TRBJ1-1,CASSVGGQGGTEAFF,TGTGCCAGCAGCGTAGGGGGACAGGGAGGCACTGAAGCTTTCTTT
TRBD1,NA,TRBV6-5,TRBJ1-2,CASSYGDRDYGYTF,TGTGCCAGCAGTTACGGGGACAGGGACTATGGCTACACCTTC
TRBD2,NA,TRBV28,TRBJ2-1,CASSESGRSYNEQFF,TGTGCCAGCAGCGAGTCCGGGAGGAGTTACAATGAGCAGTTCTTC
TRBD2,NA,TRBV2,TRBJ2-2,CASSGPGGSGELFF,TGTGCCAGCAGTGGTCCGGGGGGGTCCGGGGAGCTGTTTTTT
NA,NA,TRBV29-1,TRBJ2-2,CSVGQGNTGELFF,TGCAGCGTTGGGCAGGGGAACACCGGGGAGCTGTTTTTT
NA,NA,TRBV28,TRBJ2-6,CASNRVRLSGANVLTF,TGTGCCAGCAACAGGGTGCGGCTCTCTGGGGCCAACGTCCTGACTTTC
TRBD2,NA,TRBV5-5,TRBJ2-2,CASSLSRTSGVTGELFF,TGTGCCAGCAGCTTGAGCCGGACTAGCGGGGTCACCGGGGAGCTGTTTTTT
NA,NA,TRBV5-4,TRBJ1-2,CASSIGQNLNYGYTF,TGTGCCAGCAGCATAGGACAGAATCTTAACTATGGCTACACCTTC
TRBD2,once,TRBV18,TRBJ2-7,CASSSGTSGYEQYF,TGTGCCAGCTCATCGGGGACTAGCGGCTACGAGCAGTACTTC
NA,NA,TRBV21-1,TRBJ2-3,CASSKILPIDRPRTDTQYF,TGTGCCAGCAGCAAAATCTTACCTATCGACAGACCGAGAACAGATACGCAGTATTTT
NA,NA,TRBV6-6,TRBJ2-1,CASSSLRATEQFF,TGTGCCAGCAGCTCCCTCAGGGCCACTGAGCAGTTCTTC
TRBD2,NA,TRBV5-6,TRBJ2-3,CASNPAGVLPSDTQYF,TGTGCCAGCAACCCAGCGGGAGTTCTTCCGTCAGATACGCAGTATTTT
NA,NA,TRBV6-6,TRBJ2-3,CASSWPFSSTDTQYF,TGTGCCAGCAGCTGGCCCTTCTCTAGCACAGATACGCAGTATTTT
TRBD2,NA,TRBV29-1,TRBJ2-7,CSVVDPRRGGYEQYF,TGCAGCGTTGTGGATCCGCGGCGCGGGGGCTACGAGCAGTACTTC
TRBD1,NA,TRBV28,TRBJ1-2,CASSTRGRGGSGYTF,TGTGCCAGCAGTACCAGGGGGCGAGGTGGGAGTGGCTACACCTTC
NA,NA,TRBV7-2,TRBJ1-6,CASSPGQTSYNSPLHF,TGTGCCAGCAGCCCCGGACAGACTTCTTATAATTCACCCCTCCACTTT
TRBD2,NA,TRBV4-3,TRBJ2-3,CASSQARLAGGYTDTQYF,TGCGCCAGCAGCCAAGCTCGGCTGGCGGGAGGGTACACAGATACGCAGTATTTT
TRBD2,NA,TRBV4-1,TRBJ2-5,CASSQGLAGETQYF,TGCGCCAGCAGCCAAGGACTAGCGGGTGAGACCCAGTACTTC
NA,NA,TRBV5-4,TRBJ1-1,CASSLGLGGDTEAFF,TGTGCCAGCAGCTTGGGGCTGGGGGGGGACACTGAAGCTTTCTTT
NA,NA,TRBV11-2,TRBJ2-7,CASNLLSGRSSYEQYF,TGTGCCAGCAACCTTTTATCGGGGAGAAGCTCCTACGAGCAGTACTTC
NA,NA,TRBV19,TRBJ1-4,CAGKQGFARNEKLFF,TGTGCCGGGAAACAGGGATTCGCCCGTAATGAAAAACTGTTTTTT